The next 21 T cell receptor beta chains were all read from a single sample in a study of blood T cell repertoires in COVID-19. Using immunoSEQ multiplex PCR, the repertoire was profiled, and TCRdb retains in-frame clones only, with some absent. Found here are 200,000 to 250,000 clones, 82% of them singletons; the top ten hold less than 6%. Sequencing was performed on peripheral blood. The receptors shown here come from a woman in her 70s with COVID-19, enrolled during active disease.

This clone was seen a single time. The CDR3 region has the DNA TGTGCCAGCTCACCATACGTGGGCTCTGAAGCTTTCTTT. Its protein is CASSPYVGSEAFF. The genes are TRBV18 and TRBJ1-1; D ambiguous. V gave up 2 bases and J gave up 6 bases, with 10 bases separating them. The CDR3 loop spans 13 amino acids. CDR1 and CDR2 from the germline V gene are KGHSH and LQKENI.

The rearrangement uses TRBV12-5 and TRBJ2-1; TRBD1 matches at 10 bases. V lost 6 bases and J lost 4; bases outside the gene matches: 6. The germline CDR1 and CDR2 sequences are LGHNT and FRNRAP. This CDR3 contains 15 residues. The CDR3 reads CASGPGDRGYNEQFF. The CDR3 bases are TGTGCTAGTGGCCCGGGGGACAGGGGTTACAATGAGCAGTTCTTC.

This rearrangement joins TRBV9 to TRBJ2-3; TRBD2 aligns across 12 bases. The CDR3 totals 17 residues. Germline lookup yields CDR1 SGDLS and CDR2 YYNGEE. V shed 3 bases, J shed 4 bases, and the junction held 9 bases outside the gene matches. The CDR3 DNA is TGTGCCAGCAGCGCCACCAGGACTAGCGGGATTCCAGATACGCAGTATTTT. This codes for CASSATRTSGIPDTQYF.

The rearrangement joins TRBV6-2 or TRBV6-3 to TRBJ1-2; TRBD1 agrees at 8 bases. The CDR3 sequence is 13 residues long. The V segment lost 7 bases and the J segment 5 bases; nucleotides outside the gene matches: 6. Per germline, CDR1 MNHEY and CDR2 SVGEGT. The chain's CDR3 is CASTPRTGYGYTF. Here the CDR3 DNA reads TGTGCCAGCACCCCCCGGACAGGGTATGGCTACACCTTC.

The rearrangement joins TRBV4-3 to TRBJ1-2, with D perhaps matching TRBD1 (6 bases). CDR1 is LGHNA and CDR2 is YSLEER in the germline V gene. V shed 1 base and J shed 1 base, with 13 bases lying between them. This CDR3 comprises 16 residues. CDR3 nucleotides: TGCGCCAGCAGCCAAGTCAGCGGGACATTTAACTATGGCTACACCTTC. This translates into CASSQVSGTFNYGYTF.

This clone appeared a few times. The chain links TRBV14 to TRBJ1-1; TRBD1 agrees at 7 bases. With 0 bases clipped from V and 8 bases from J, the junction kept 9 bases outside the gene matches. The CDR3 spans 15 residues. CDR1 SGHDN and CDR2 FVKESK come from the germline V gene. CDR3 in amino acids: CASSQDWTGSSEAFF. The CDR3 bases are TGTGCCAGCAGCCAAGACTGGACAGGCAGTTCCGAAGCTTTCTTT.

This chain links TRBV20-1 with TRBJ1-1; tentative D call: TRBD1 (6 bases). The CDR3 totals 14 residues. The V and J ends lost 3 bases and 1 base respectively, with 12 bases between them. The germline gives CDR1 DFQATT, CDR2 SNEGSKA (reference sequence). CDR3 loop: CSASETGQNTEAFF. CDR3 DNA: TGCAGTGCTAGTGAGACGGGACAGAACACTGAAGCTTTCTTT.

The chain couples TRBV11-2 to TRBJ2-1; 7 positions agree with TRBD2. CDR1 SGHAT and CDR2 FQNNGV come from the germline V gene. Germline trimming cut 5 bases from V and 7 bases from J; bases unmatched to any gene: 8. The CDR3 totals 14 residues. As DNA, the CDR3 is TGTGCCAGCAGCCTAAGCGGGATCTTAAATGAGCAGTTCTTC. Translating gives CASSLSGILNEQFF.

This chain joins TRBV5-4 and TRBJ2-5; perhaps TRBD2 as D (5 bases). CDR1 is SGHNT, CDR2 YYREEE, per germline (reference sequence). V shed 4 bases and J shed 1 base, with 11 bases lying between them. This CDR3 contains 14 residues. In DNA form, the CDR3 reads TGTGCCAGCAGCCCCACGCGGGCCCAAGAGACCCAGTACTTC. Amino acids: CASSPTRAQETQYF.

V gene TRBV11-2 combines with J gene TRBJ1-1; D gene ambiguous. V shed 2 bases and J shed 4 bases, with 11 bases lying between them. CDR1 is SGHAT, CDR2 FQNNGV, per germline. The CDR3 has 14 residues. CDR3 region: CASSLFVAGTEAFF. CDR3 bases: TGTGCCAGCAGCTTATTTGTGGCGGGCACTGAAGCTTTCTTT.

The chain has TRBV6-5 and TRBJ2-1, with 10 bases fitting TRBD2. After removal of 10 bases from V and 9 bases from J, the junction contained 12 bases not matched to a gene. The CDR3 has 14 amino acids. Looked up from germline, CDR1 is MNHEY and CDR2 is SVGAGI. The CDR3 loop is CAIFSGRRIGEQFF. In DNA form, the CDR3 reads TGTGCCATCTTTAGCGGGAGGAGAATCGGTGAGCAGTTCTTC.

The chain joins TRBV6-6 to TRBJ1-2; TRBD1 might be the D (5 bases). Germline values: CDR1 MNHNY, CDR2 SVGAGI (reference sequence). The CDR3 is 13 residues long. Trimming pared 2 bases from V and 3 bases from J, leaving 7 bases between. In nucleotides, the CDR3 is TGTGCCAGCAGTTACGTAGGGGACTATGGCTACACCTTC. It specifies CASSYVGDYGYTF.

This rearrangement joins TRBV6-1 to TRBJ1-1, with TRBD1 matching over 8 bases. Germline V gene data show CDR1 as MNHNS and CDR2 as SASEGT. The CDR3 is 15 amino acids. Trimming removed 3 bases from V and 3 bases from J; junction bases left unmatched: 6. The CDR3 nucleotides read TGTGCCAGCAGTGAGCGACAGGGGCGTGACACTGAAGCTTTCTTT. Protein product: CASSERQGRDTEAFF.

The V and J genes are TRBV6-1 and TRBJ2-7; possibly TRBD2 for D (6 bases). Germline V gene lookup returns CDR1 MNHNS and CDR2 SASEGT. CDR3 length: 18 amino acids. V gave up 1 base and J gave up 3 bases, with 22 bases separating them. The CDR3 loop reads CASSEENRLGGKDYEQYF. For the CDR3, the DNA is TGTGCCAGCAGTGAAGAGAATCGTTTAGGAGGGAAGGACTACGAGCAGTACTTC.

Turning to this clone: Other DNA sequences in the same sample also yield this CDR3. The V call is TRBV6-1, the J call TRBJ1-5, with TRBD1 identical over 8 bases. The CDR3 is 15 residues long. V trimming: 3 bases; J trimming: 3 bases; junction bases outside the gene matches: 4. Germline CDR1 and CDR2: MNHNS and SASEGT. CDR3 in amino acids: CASSEAGGNNQPQHF. CDR3 coding DNA: TGTGCCAGCAGTGAGGCAGGGGGCAACAATCAGCCCCAGCATTTT.

The V and J genes are TRBV18 and TRBJ1-3, with 7 bases that match TRBD1. With 2 bases clipped from V and 4 bases from J, the junction kept 5 bases outside the gene matches. The CDR3 is 15 amino acids. Germline CDR1 is KGHSH and CDR2 is LQKENI. CDR3 bases: TGTGCCAGCTCACCAGAACAGGGGACAGGAAACACCATATATTTT. Translation gives CASSPEQGTGNTIYF.

The chain carries TRBV28 and TRBJ1-6, with D perhaps TRBD1 (6 bases). The germline V gene encodes CDR1 MDHEN and CDR2 SYDVKM. The ends were cut back, 7 bases at V and 11 bases at J, with 12 bases in the middle. The CDR3 is 12 residues long. The CDR3 coding sequence is TGTGCCAGCACGGTTCAGGGGACACCCCTCCACTTT. Translating it yields CASTVQGTPLHF. Combining the CDR3 with reference TRBV28 and TRBJ1-6 gives the whole variable domain DVKVTQSSRYLVKRTGEKVFLECVQDMDHENMFWYRQDPGLGLRLIYFSYDVKMKEKGDIPEGYSVSREKKERFSLILESASTNQTSMYLCASTVQGTPLHFGNGTRLTVT.

The rearrangement links TRBV29-1 to TRBJ2-1, with TRBD2 identical over 9 bases. The CDR3 runs to 15 residues. The J segment lost 5 bases and the V segment lost 6 bases, leaving 11 bases of the junction unmatched. Per the germline V gene, CDR1 is SQVTM and CDR2 is ANQGSEA. The CDR3 here is CSVPPGTSLDNEQFF. CDR3 in DNA: TGCAGCGTCCCCCCCGGGACTAGCTTGGACAATGAGCAGTTCTTC.

This clone appeared a few times. This chain connects TRBV19 to TRBJ1-4, with 9 bases matching TRBD1. V lost 7 bases, J lost 11 bases, and 11 bases stayed unmatched. This CDR3 spans 14 amino acids. The V gene's germline CDR1 is LNHDA and CDR2 SQIVND (reference sequence). CDR3 bases: TGTGCCAGTAATGAGGGGACAGGGTTAAGGAAACTGTTTTTT. Its translation is CASNEGTGLRKLFF.

The chain recombines TRBV6-2 or TRBV6-3 with TRBJ2-1; D uncertain. From germline, CDR1 is MNHEY and CDR2 SVGEGT. The CDR3 has 12 residues. V lost 5 bases to trimming and J lost 6 bases, with 8 bases between them. The CDR3 region has the DNA TGTGCCAGCAGTAATAGAGTCAATGAGCAGTTCTTC. Its protein product is CASSNRVNEQFF.

The chain recombines TRBV10-3 with TRBJ2-3, with TRBD1 matching 9 bases. The CDR3 is 14 amino acids. With 5 bases clipped from V and 4 bases from J, the junction kept 4 bases outside the gene matches. Germline V CDR1 and CDR2: ENHRY, SYGVKD. The CDR3: CAISLGQGADTQYF. DNA for the CDR3: TGTGCCATCAGTCTGGGACAGGGCGCAGATACGCAGTATTTT.